This T cell receptor (beta chain) was obtained from a study of CD8 T cells in Susac syndrome. The TEMRA cells underwent FACS enrichment, while the CD8+ and CD4+ T cells underwent negative isolation. Findings of the study overall: The study acknowledged a relatively small number of individuals in its TCR sequencing and HLA analysis.

cDNA came from about 0.5 to 1 ug RNA primed by random hexamers. MiXCR was run by TCRdb on the immunoSEQ multiplex PCR reads, yielding one entry per CDR3 protein. The data show about 200,000 distinct CDR3 sequences, with around 95% seen just once and just over 0.08% held by the top ten. The germline CDR1 and CDR2 sequences are DFQATT and SNEGSKA (reference sequence). The CDR3 is made up of 11 amino acids. Trimming cost V 7 bases and J 8 bases, with 11 bases left between them. This clonotype was counted between two and nine times. Its specificity is not known. The clonotype comes from a human donor with multiple sclerosis. The sample consisted of CD4+ T cells from PBMCs. This chain joins TRBV20-1 and TRBJ1-4; D possibly corresponds to TRBD1 (6 bases). Written as DNA, the CDR3 is TGCAGTGTGGGCAGGGGAGAAAAACTGTTTTTT. Its protein product is CSVGRGEKLFF.